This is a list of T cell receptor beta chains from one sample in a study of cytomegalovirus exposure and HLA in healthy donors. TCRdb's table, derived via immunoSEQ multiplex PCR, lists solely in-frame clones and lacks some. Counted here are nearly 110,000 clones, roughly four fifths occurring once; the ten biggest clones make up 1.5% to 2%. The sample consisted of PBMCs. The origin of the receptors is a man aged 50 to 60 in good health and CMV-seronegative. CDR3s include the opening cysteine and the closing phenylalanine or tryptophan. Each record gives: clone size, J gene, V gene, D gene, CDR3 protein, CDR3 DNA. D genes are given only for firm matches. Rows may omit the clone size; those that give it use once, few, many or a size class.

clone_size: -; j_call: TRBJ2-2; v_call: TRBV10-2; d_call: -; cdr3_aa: CASSDRGTTNTGELFF; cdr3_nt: TGCGCCAGCAGTGATAGGGGTACGACGAACACCGGGGAGCTGTTTTTT
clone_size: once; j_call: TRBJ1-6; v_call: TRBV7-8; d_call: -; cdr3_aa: CASSLSSYNSPLHF; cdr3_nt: TGTGCCAGCAGCTTGAGCTCCTATAATTCACCCCTCCACTTT
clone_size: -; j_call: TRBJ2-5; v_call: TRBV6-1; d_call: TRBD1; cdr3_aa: CASSSGQGYQETQYF; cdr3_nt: TGTGCCAGCAGTTCGGGACAGGGCTATCAAGAGACCCAGTACTTC
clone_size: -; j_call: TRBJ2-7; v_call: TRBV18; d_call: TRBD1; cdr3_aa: CASSPGQATYEQYF; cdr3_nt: TGTGCCAGCTCACCGGGACAGGCCACCTACGAGCAGTACTTC
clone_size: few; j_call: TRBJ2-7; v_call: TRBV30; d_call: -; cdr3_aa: CAWKLGGFSYEQYF; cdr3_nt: TGTGCCTGGAAACTCGGGGGTTTCTCCTACGAGCAGTACTTC
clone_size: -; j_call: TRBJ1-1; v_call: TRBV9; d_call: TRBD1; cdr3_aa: CASSVTGMNTEAFF; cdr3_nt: TGTGCCAGCAGCGTGACAGGGATGAACACTGAAGCTTTCTTT
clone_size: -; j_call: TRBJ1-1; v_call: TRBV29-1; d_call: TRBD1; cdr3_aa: CSAQDRDEAFF; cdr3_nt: TGCAGCGCACAGGACAGGGACGAAGCTTTCTTT
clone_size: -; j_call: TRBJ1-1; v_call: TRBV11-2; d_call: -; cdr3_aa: CASSLLTVMNTEAFF; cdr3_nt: TGTGCCAGCAGCTTACTGACAGTCATGAACACTGAAGCTTTCTTT
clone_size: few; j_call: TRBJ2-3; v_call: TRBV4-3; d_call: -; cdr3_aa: CASSQLRAHQNTDTQYF; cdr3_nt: TGCGCCAGCAGCCAATTGAGGGCCCATCAAAACACAGATACGCAGTATTTT
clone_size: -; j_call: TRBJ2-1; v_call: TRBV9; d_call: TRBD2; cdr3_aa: CASSPLSAGGYNEQLF; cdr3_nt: TGTGCCAGCAGCCCCCTTTCAGCGGGGGGATACAATGAGCAGCTCTTC
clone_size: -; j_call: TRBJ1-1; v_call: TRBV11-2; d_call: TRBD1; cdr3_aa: CASSYRQGWTEAFF; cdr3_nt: TGTGCCAGCAGCTACCGACAGGGGTGGACTGAAGCTTTCTTT
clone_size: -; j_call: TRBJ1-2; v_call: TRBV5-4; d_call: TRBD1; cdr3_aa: CASSSRGRAGDYGYTF; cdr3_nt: TGTGCCAGCAGCTCCAGGGGGCGCGCGGGGGACTATGGCTACACCTTC
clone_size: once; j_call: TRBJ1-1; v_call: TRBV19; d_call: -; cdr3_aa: CASSYVNTEAFF; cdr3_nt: TGTGCCAGTAGTTATGTGAACACTGAAGCTTTCTTT
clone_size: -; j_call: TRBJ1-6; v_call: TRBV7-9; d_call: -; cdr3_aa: CASSPQGYNSPLHF; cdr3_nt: TGTGCCAGCAGCCCGCAGGGTTATAATTCACCCCTCCACTTT
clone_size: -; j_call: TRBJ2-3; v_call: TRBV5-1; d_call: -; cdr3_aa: CASGFSSGITDTQYF; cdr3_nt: TGCGCCAGCGGTTTCTCTTCCGGTATCACAGATACGCAGTATTTT
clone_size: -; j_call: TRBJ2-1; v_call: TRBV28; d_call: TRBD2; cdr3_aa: CASRKGGGASYNEQFF; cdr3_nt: TGTGCCAGCAGAAAGGGCGGGGGGGCCTCCTACAATGAGCAGTTCTTC
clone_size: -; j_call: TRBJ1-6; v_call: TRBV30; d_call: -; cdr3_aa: CAFGHRSYNSPLHF; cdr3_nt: TGTGCCTTCGGACACCGCTCCTATAATTCACCCCTCCACTTT
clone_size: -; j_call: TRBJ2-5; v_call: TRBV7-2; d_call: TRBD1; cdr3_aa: CASTESDRPRETQYF; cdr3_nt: TGTGCCAGCACCGAATCGGACAGGCCCCGGGAGACCCAGTACTTC
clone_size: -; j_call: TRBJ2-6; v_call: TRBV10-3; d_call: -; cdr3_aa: CAISDPSGANVLTF; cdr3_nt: TGTGCCATCAGTGACCCATCTGGGGCCAACGTCCTGACTTTC
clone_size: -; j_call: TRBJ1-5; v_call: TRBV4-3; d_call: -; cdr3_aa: CASSQVAGYNQPQHF; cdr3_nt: TGCGCCAGCAGTCAAGTCGCAGGATACAACCAGCCCCAGCATTTT
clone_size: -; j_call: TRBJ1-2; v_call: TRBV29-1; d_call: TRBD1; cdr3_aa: CRVGTVNYGYTF; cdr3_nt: TGCCGAGTCGGGACAGTTAACTATGGCTACACCTTC
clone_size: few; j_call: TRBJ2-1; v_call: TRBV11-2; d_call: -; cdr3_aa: CASSFRGYNEQFF; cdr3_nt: TGTGCCAGCAGCTTCAGAGGATACAATGAGCAGTTCTTC
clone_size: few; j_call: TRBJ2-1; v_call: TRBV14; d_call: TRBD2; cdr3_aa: CASSQDTLASVNEQFF; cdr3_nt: TGTGCCAGCAGCCAAGATACACTAGCGTCTGTCAATGAGCAGTTCTTC
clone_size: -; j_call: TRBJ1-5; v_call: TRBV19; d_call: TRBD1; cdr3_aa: CASTRFSTGEVQPQHF; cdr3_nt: TGTGCCAGTACCCGTTTCTCGACAGGGGAAGTGCAGCCCCAGCATTTT
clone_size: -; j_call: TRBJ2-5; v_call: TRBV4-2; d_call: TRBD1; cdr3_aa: CASSQGDSIQETQYF; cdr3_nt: TGTGCCAGCAGCCAAGGGGACAGCATCCAAGAGACCCAGTACTTC
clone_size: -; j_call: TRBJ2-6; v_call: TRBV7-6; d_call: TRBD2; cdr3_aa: CASSSRGDNVLTF; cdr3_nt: TGTGCCAGCAGCTCGCGGGGGGACAACGTCCTGACTTTC
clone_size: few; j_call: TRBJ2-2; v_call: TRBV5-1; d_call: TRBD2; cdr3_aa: CASSSGGTTYTGELFF; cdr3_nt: TGCGCCAGCAGCTCGGGGGGGACGACGTACACCGGGGAGCTGTTTTTT
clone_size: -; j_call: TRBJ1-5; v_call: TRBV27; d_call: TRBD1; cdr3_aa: CASSLGTDNQPQHF; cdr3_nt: TGTGCCAGCAGTTTAGGGACAGATAATCAGCCCCAGCATTTT
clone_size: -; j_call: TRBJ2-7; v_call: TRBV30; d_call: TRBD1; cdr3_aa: CAGTGTGGNYEQYF; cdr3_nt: TGTGCCGGTACCGGGACAGGGGGGAACTACGAGCAGTACTTC
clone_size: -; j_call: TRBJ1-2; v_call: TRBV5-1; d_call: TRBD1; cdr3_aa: CASSSTGGLGMDYGYTF; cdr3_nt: TGCGCCAGCAGCTCGACAGGGGGCTTAGGGATGGACTATGGCTACACCTTC
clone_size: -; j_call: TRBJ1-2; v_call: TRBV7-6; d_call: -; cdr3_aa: CASSSHARKPNYGYTF; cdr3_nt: TGTGCCAGCAGCTCGCACGCCAGAAAACCTAACTATGGCTACACCTTC
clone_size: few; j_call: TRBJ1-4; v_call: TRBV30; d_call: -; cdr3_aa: CAWSAGTQEKLFF; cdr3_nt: TGTGCCTGGAGTGCCGGGACACAAGAAAAACTGTTTTTT
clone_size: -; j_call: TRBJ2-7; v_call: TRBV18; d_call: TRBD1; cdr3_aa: CASSPRDRDSEQYF; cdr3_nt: TGTGCCAGCTCACCACGGGACAGGGACTCCGAGCAGTACTTC
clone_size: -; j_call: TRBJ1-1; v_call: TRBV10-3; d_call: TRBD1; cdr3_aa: CAITPGQMNTEAFF; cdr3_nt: TGTGCCATCACTCCGGGACAGATGAACACTGAAGCTTTCTTT
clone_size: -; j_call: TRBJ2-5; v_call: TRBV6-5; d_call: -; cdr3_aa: CASSYDSTYAQYF; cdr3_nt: TGTGCCAGCAGTTACGACAGTACCTACGCGCAGTACTTC
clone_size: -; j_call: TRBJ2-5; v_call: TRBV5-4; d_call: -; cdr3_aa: CASSFFGGVIETQYF; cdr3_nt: TGTGCCAGCAGCTTTTTCGGCGGGGTGATAGAGACCCAGTACTTC
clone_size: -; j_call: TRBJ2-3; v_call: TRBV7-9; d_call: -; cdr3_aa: CASSFGHTSDTQYF; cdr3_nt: TGTGCCAGCAGCTTTGGACATACCTCAGATACGCAGTATTTT